The 29 T cell receptor beta chains presented below share a single source sample, sequenced in a study of blood T cell repertoires in COVID-19. Here immunoSEQ multiplex PCR was the method, and the copy in TCRdb shows in-frame clones only, minus some. The sample has 150,000 or so clones, over 75% seen once. Sequences were obtained from PBMCs or T cells enriched from blood (not recorded which). The receptors were gathered from a woman between 50 and 59 years old who had recovered from COVID-19.

The chain has TRBV28 and TRBJ2-1; D gene ambiguous. Trimming removed 2 bases at V and 6 bases at J, with 5 bases between. CDR3 length equals 12 residues. Germline loops: CDR1 MDHEN, CDR2 SYDVKM. CDR3 sequence reads: CASSLIGNEQFF. CDR3 in DNA: TGTGCCAGCAGTTTAATCGGCAATGAGCAGTTCTTC.

V usage is TRBV28 and J usage is TRBJ1-5; D is uncertain. Germline V gene data show CDR1 as MDHEN and CDR2 as SYDVKM. The V and J ends lost 5 bases and 7 bases respectively, with 18 bases between them. This CDR3 comprises 15 residues. The CDR3 loop reads CASSTRGQVGQPQHF. The CDR3 region has the DNA TGTGCCAGCAGTACCCGAGGGCAGGTTGGCCAGCCCCAGCATTTT.

The rearrangement uses TRBV3-1 (or the pseudogene TRBV3-2) and TRBJ1-2; maybe TRBD1 (6 bases). Per germline, CDR1 LGHDT and CDR2 YNNKEL (reference sequence). Deletions cut 8 bases from V and 1 base from J, with 17 bases between. The CDR3 is made up of 15 amino acids. This CDR3 reads CASQKLRDINYGYTF. The DNA of the CDR3 is TGTGCCAGCCAAAAATTACGGGACATTAACTATGGCTACACCTTC.

The V gene is TRBV6-5, the J gene TRBJ1-6, with TRBD1 identical over 7 bases. The V gene's germline CDR1 is MNHEY and CDR2 SVGAGI. CDR3 length equals 15 residues. V shed 2 bases, J shed 10 bases, and the junction held 8 bases outside the gene matches. The CDR3: CASSYTTGEDSPLHF. As DNA, the CDR3 is TGTGCCAGCAGTTACACAACAGGGGAGGACTCACCCCTCCACTTT.

The rearrangement joins TRBV2 to TRBJ1-4; D unresolved. The ends were cut back, 2 bases at V and 7 bases at J, with 14 bases in the middle. This CDR3 contains 15 residues. From germline, CDR1 is SNHLY and CDR2 FYNNEI. The CDR3 region is CASSEREATGEKLFF. CDR3 coding DNA: TGTGCCAGCAGTGAAAGGGAGGCAACGGGTGAAAAACTGTTTTTT.

This clone was recorded once. The gene calls are TRBV11-2 and TRBJ2-5; weak D call: TRBD1 (5 bases). Per germline, CDR1 SGHAT and CDR2 FQNNGV. The CDR3 runs 15 residues. Trimming shortened V by 1 base and J by 5 bases, and 14 bases separated the two germline ends. The CDR3 bases are TGTGCCAGCAGCTTAGGGACACCCCTGCTGGAGACCCAGTACTTC. It specifies CASSLGTPLLETQYF.

The chain employs TRBV6-2 or TRBV6-3 and TRBJ2-7; TRBD1 is a possible D gene (6 bases). V lost 6 bases and J lost 4, with 16 bases in between. Germline values: CDR1 MNHEY, CDR2 SVGEGT. The CDR3 is made up of 14 amino acids. The CDR3: CASSPPDRLYEQYF. CDR3 DNA sequence: TGTGCCAGCAGCCCCCCGGACAGACTATACGAGCAGTACTTC.

The chain joins TRBV19 to TRBJ2-1, with 11 bases aligning to TRBD2. The CDR3 sequence is 19 residues long. V was clipped by 4 bases and J by 8 bases; unmatched bases: 19. The V gene's germline CDR1 is LNHDA and CDR2 SQIVND (reference sequence). The CDR3 reads CASSTRQGVTSGSVDEQFF. CDR3 in DNA: TGTGCCAGTAGTACAAGACAGGGAGTAACTAGCGGGAGTGTTGATGAGCAGTTCTTC.

The J gene is TRBJ2-5, the V gene TRBV3-1 (or the pseudogene TRBV3-2), with D unresolved. From germline, CDR1 is LGHDT and CDR2 YNNKEL (reference sequence). CDR3 length: 14 residues. V gave up 4 bases and J gave up 4 bases, with 13 bases separating them. CDR3 region: CASSLKQSVETQYF. DNA of the CDR3: TGTGCCAGCAGCCTGAAACAGTCGGTAGAGACCCAGTACTTC.

The rearrangement uses TRBV29-1 and TRBJ2-5; 7 bases are shared with TRBD1. This CDR3 is built from 13 residues. Per the germline V gene, CDR1 is SQVTM and CDR2 is ANQGSEA. CDR3 sequence reads: CSVTGDFQETQYF. DNA of the CDR3: TGCAGTGTAACAGGGGATTTCCAAGAGACCCAGTACTTC.

V usage is TRBV27 and J usage is TRBJ2-5; possibly TRBD1 for D (6 bases). Trimming took off 8 bases at V and 2 bases at J, with 9 bases between the two ends. Germline V gene data show CDR1 as MNHEY and CDR2 as SMNVEV (reference sequence). The CDR3 extends over 12 amino acids. CDR3 bases: TGTGCCAGCGGACAGCTACAAGAGACCCAGTACTTC. Protein product: CASGQLQETQYF.

V is TRBV7-2 and J is TRBJ2-5; TRBD1 aligns across 12 bases. Trimming took 5 bases from V and 5 from J; bases not matched to a gene: 15. This CDR3 contains 18 residues. Germline CDR1 SGHTA, CDR2 FQGNSA. CDR3 in amino acids: CASSKGTGGASWRETQYF. The CDR3 DNA reads TGTGCCAGCAGCAAGGGGACAGGGGGCGCATCTTGGCGGGAGACCCAGTACTTC.

V gene TRBV19 combines with J gene TRBJ2-7; TRBD1 matches at 8 bases. CDR1 is LNHDA and CDR2 is SQIVND in the germline V gene (reference sequence). V was pared by 3 bases and J by 10 bases, with 8 bases of the junction left unmatched. The CDR3 extends over 13 amino acids. The CDR3 sequence: CASSMTQGTGQYF. CDR3 bases: TGTGCCAGTAGTATGACCCAGGGGACAGGACAGTACTTC. Complete variable domain (other parts from reference TRBV19 and TRBJ2-7): DGGITQSPKYLFRKEGQNVTLSCEQNLNHDAMYWYRQDPGQGLRLIYYSQIVNDFQKGDIAEGYSVSREKKESFPLTVTSAQKNPTAFYLCASSMTQGTGQYFGPGTRLTVT.

The chain joins TRBV11-3 to TRBJ2-7; TRBD1 aligns across 9 bases. V lost 11 bases and J lost 0; bases outside the gene matches: 5. The length of the CDR3 is 13 residues. CDR1 and CDR2 (germline): SGHNT, YENEEA. The CDR3 protein is CAGGTGLSYEQYF. The CDR3 bases are TGTGCCGGGGGGACAGGGCTCTCCTACGAGCAGTACTTC. Supplemented by reference TRBV11-3 and TRBJ2-7, the full variable domain reads EAGVVQSPRYKIIEKKQPVAFWCNPISGHNTLYWYLQNLGQGPELLIRYENEEAVDDSQLPKDRFSAERLKGVDSTLKIQPAELGDSAVYLCAGGTGLSYEQYFGPGTRLTVT.

This clone was recorded only once. The chain joins TRBV2 to TRBJ2-1, with D perhaps TRBD1 (6 bases). Deletions cut 6 bases from V and 1 base from J, with 13 bases between. This CDR3 spans 15 amino acids. Germline CDR1 is SNHLY and CDR2 is FYNNEI. Here the CDR3 reads CASRPYRASYNEQFF. The CDR3 DNA sequence: TGTGCCAGCAGGCCCTACAGGGCATCCTACAATGAGCAGTTCTTC. Drawing the rest from reference TRBV2 and TRBJ2-1, the complete variable domain is EPEVTQTPSHQVTQMGQEVILRCVPISNHLYFYWYRQILGQKVEFLVSFYNNEISEKSEIFDDQFSVERPDGSNFTLKIRSTKLEDSAMYFCASRPYRASYNEQFFGPGTRLTVL.

The chain employs TRBV28 and TRBJ1-2; TRBD1 aligns across 7 bases. This CDR3 region has 11 residues. V was clipped by 10 bases and J by 4 bases; unmatched bases: 3. Germline-derived CDR1 and CDR2 are MDHEN and SYDVKM. CDR3 nucleotides: TGTGCCATCGAGGGGGCCTATGGCTACACCTTC. Its translation: CAIEGAYGYTF.

The chain carries TRBV2 and TRBJ2-2; 8 bases map to TRBD2. The length of the CDR3 is 15 residues. J was trimmed by 5 bases and V by 7 bases; bases with no gene match: 9. Per the germline V gene, CDR1 is SNHLY and CDR2 is FYNNEI. The CDR3 loop is CASTPGLVSTGELFF. In DNA form, the CDR3 reads TGTGCCAGCACCCCGGGACTAGTGAGTACCGGGGAGCTGTTTTTT.

The gene calls are TRBV27 and TRBJ1-5, with 7 bases matching TRBD1. V was pared by 8 bases and J by 6 bases, with 16 bases of the junction left unmatched. CDR1 and CDR2 (germline): MNHEY, SMNVEV (reference sequence). CDR3 length: 16 residues. The CDR3 nucleotides are TGTGCCAGCGTCCGCGACAGGGAAACTGCATGTCAGCCCCAGCATTTT. This translates into CASVRDRETACQPQHF.

The gene calls are TRBV19 and TRBJ2-2; 7 nucleotides align to TRBD1. After removal of 8 bases from V and 2 bases from J, the junction contained 8 bases not matched to a gene. The length of the CDR3 is 15 residues. Germline lookup yields CDR1 LNHDA and CDR2 SQIVND (reference sequence). CDR3 bases: TGTGCCAGTCGACACTGGACAGGAAACACCGGGGAGCTGTTTTTT. Its protein product is CASRHWTGNTGELFF.

J is TRBJ2-1 and V is TRBV6-2 or TRBV6-3; D might be TRBD1 (5 bases). The CDR3 has 15 residues. CDR1 and CDR2 (germline): MNHEY, SVGEGT. V was shortened by 2 bases and J by 11 bases, with 19 bases between the two germline ends. CDR3 in amino acids: CASSYVRTLWAQQFF. The CDR3 region has the DNA TGTGCCAGCAGTTACGTCCGGACACTCTGGGCGCAGCAGTTCTTC.

This chain links TRBV2 with TRBJ2-1; D gene ambiguous. CDR1 and CDR2 from the germline V gene are SNHLY and FYNNEI. There are 12 residues in the CDR3. Trimming took 5 bases from V and 8 from J, leaving 10 bases between them. The CDR3 is CASSSRADEQFF. Written as DNA, the CDR3 is TGTGCCAGCAGTTCACGCGCCGATGAGCAGTTCTTC.

In nucleotides, the CDR3 is TGTGCCAGCAGCCCTCGGTGGGGGGACAGCTCCTACAATGAGCAGTTCTTC. Protein: CASSPRWGDSSYNEQFF. The chain employs TRBV7-2 and TRBJ2-1, with D perhaps matching TRBD1 (7 bases). V was shortened by 5 bases and J by 0 bases, with 17 bases between the two germline ends. CDR3 length: 17 residues. The V gene's germline CDR1 is SGHTA and CDR2 FQGNSA.

V is TRBV7-9 and J is TRBJ1-1; perhaps TRBD1 as D (6 bases). CDR1 and CDR2 (germline): SEHNR, FQNEAQ (reference sequence). This CDR3 region has 14 residues. Trimming cost V 3 bases and J 2 bases, with 10 bases left between them. CDR3: CASSFGQTNTEAFF. The CDR3 DNA is TGTGCCAGCAGCTTTGGACAGACCAACACTGAAGCTTTCTTT.

This clone was seen only once. The rearrangement links TRBV30 to TRBJ2-1; perhaps TRBD2 as D (5 bases). The CDR3 runs 11 residues. The V gene lost 0 bases and the J gene lost 10 bases, with 7 bases spanning the gap. Germline assignment: CDR1 GTSNPN and CDR2 SVGIG (reference sequence). The CDR3 region is CAWSVLGEQFF. The CDR3 bases are TGTGCCTGGAGTGTACTAGGAGAGCAGTTCTTC.

The rearrangement joins TRBV2 to TRBJ2-5, with a possible D match to TRBD1 (5 bases). The CDR3 sequence is 12 residues long. V was shortened by 8 bases and J by 6 bases, with 13 bases between the two germline ends. Germline CDR1 is SNHLY and CDR2 is FYNNEI. This CDR3 reads CASSGKGKTQYF. As DNA, the CDR3 is TGTGCCAGCTCAGGGAAAGGAAAGACCCAGTACTTC.

The V call is TRBV2, the J call TRBJ2-3; 8 nucleotides match TRBD2. The germline gives CDR1 SNHLY, CDR2 FYNNEI. The J segment lost 0 bases and the V segment lost 2 bases, leaving 4 bases of the junction unmatched. CDR3 size: 16 residues. CDR3 DNA sequence: TGTGCCAGCAGTGAAACAGCTAGCGGGAGCACAGATACGCAGTATTTT. Amino acids: CASSETASGSTDTQYF. Using reference TRBV2 and TRBJ2-3 for the parts outside the CDR3, the full variable domain is EPEVTQTPSHQVTQMGQEVILRCVPISNHLYFYWYRQILGQKVEFLVSFYNNEISEKSEIFDDQFSVERPDGSNFTLKIRSTKLEDSAMYFCASSETASGSTDTQYFGPGTRLTVL.

The rearrangement uses TRBV9 and TRBJ1-2; a possible D gene is TRBD1 (5 bases). Deletions cut 4 bases from V and 2 bases from J, with 15 bases between. This CDR3 has 15 amino acids. Per the germline V gene, CDR1 is SGDLS and CDR2 is YYNGEE. In DNA form, the CDR3 reads TGTGCCAGCAGCCCCGGGCAGGGAAGGAACTATGGCTACACCTTC. It yields the protein CASSPGQGRNYGYTF.

This clone showed up just once. This chain joins TRBV4-2 and TRBJ2-7, with 10 bases aligning to TRBD2. The CDR3 loop spans 17 amino acids. V was pared by 0 bases and J by 6 bases, with 11 bases of the junction left unmatched. Looked up from germline, CDR1 is LGHNA and CDR2 is YNFKEQ. CDR3 DNA: TGTGCCAGCAGCCAAGACCGAAAGCGGGAGGGGTTGTGCGAGCAGTACTTC. Encoded protein: CASSQDRKREGLCEQYF.

This chain uses TRBV6-2 or TRBV6-3 with TRBJ1-1, with 9 nucleotides matching TRBD1. This CDR3 region has 16 residues. Germline V gene data show CDR1 as MNHEY and CDR2 as SVGEGT. With 2 bases clipped from V and 6 bases from J, the junction kept 10 bases outside the gene matches. CDR3 sequence reads: CASSYLPGTGMAEAFF. The CDR3 coding sequence is TGTGCCAGCAGTTACCTACCCGGGACAGGGATGGCTGAAGCTTTCTTT.